This T cell receptor beta chain was recovered during a study of cytomegalovirus exposure and HLA in healthy donors. Turning to the study itself: Unique TCRs from HLA-typed donors, 70 million to 85 million of them, were held in an early data release. Among the approximately 370 donors who were genotyped, about 84% fell in the genetic ancestry cluster that is associated with self-reported Caucasian donors. Study-level results: At a 0.05 false discovery rate, a later analysis found around 17,000 TCR beta sequences to be associated with HLA alleles.

Germline values: CDR1 ENHRY, CDR2 SYGVKD. V lost 6 bases, J lost 0 bases, and 16 bases stayed unmatched. The CDR3 runs 18 residues. Primers included in the PCR were 60 Vbeta and 13 Jbeta primers. The protocol was immunoSEQ multiplex PCR, while the TCRdb copy is restricted to in-frame clones and leaves out a portion. Seen here are 120,000 to 150,000 clones, roughly 75% observed once, and the top ten hold 2% to 2.5%. By its share, this clone is medium-sized. Its antigen is unknown. The source is a young man in good health and CMV-seronegative. The chain is built from TRBV10-3 and TRBJ1-2; 7 bases agree with TRBD1. The sequenced sample was PBMCs. This chain's CDR3 is CAISPTSTGLVANYGYTF. CDR3 bases: TGTGCCATCAGCCCAACGTCGACAGGGCTTGTAGCTAACTATGGCTACACCTTC.